At least ten counts were recorded for the clone carrying this TCR beta chain. The antigen is undetermined. This sample is part of a study of molecular identifiers for immune sequencing clone quantification. Study-wide results and caveats: In naive cells, under 1% of molecules belonged to clones above 20 RNA copies, against over 97% in effector cells.

Germline-derived CDR1 and CDR2 are SGDLS and YYNGEE. J gave up 0 bases and V 0 bases, and 9 bases lay outside the gene matches. This CDR3 has 18 amino acids. The naive CD8 libraries originated from between roughly 18,000 and 1,000,000 sorted cells and drew on 10%, 30% or 50% RNA. Naive CD8 T cells, phenotype CD8+CD4-CCR7+CD45RA+, were sorted. TCR libraries were built in bulk with a published protocol and specific TCR primers. Via MiXCR, TCRdb re-called the PCR reads, giving one row per CDR3 protein. The sample comprises roughly 90,000 distinct CDR3 sequences, under 20% of which are singletons, and 0.7% to 0.95% rests with the top ten.

The specimen was naive CD8+ T cells from blood, with Jurkat cell RNA spiked in. As to subset: FACS-sorted CD8+CD4-CCR7+CD45RA+ naive T cells. The chain combines TRBV9 with TRBJ2-3, with 8 positions matching TRBD2. The receptor's source is a human donor in good health. Some libraries in this study had Jurkat cell RNA spiked in. The chain's CDR3 is CASSVDPGLALSTDTQYF. DNA of the CDR3: TGTGCCAGCAGCGTAGATCCCGGACTAGCACTCAGCACAGATACGCAGTATTTT. Combining the CDR3 with reference TRBV9 and TRBJ2-3 gives the whole variable domain DSGVTQTPKHLITATGQRVTLRCSPRSGDLSVYWYQQSLDQGLQFLIQYYNGEERAKGNILERFSAQQFPDLHSELNLSSLELGDSALYFCASSVDPGLALSTDTQYFGPGTRLTVL.